This TCR beta chain came from a study of blood T cell repertoires in COVID-19. Study details: Some COVID-19 samples were acute and others convalescent; all came from the United States, Italy and Spain. In each case, the material was cDNA or gDNA derived from T cells, B-cell-depleted T cells, or PBMCs.

In the study's own analysis: Reference gene primer amplification gave estimated nucleated cell counts. Measured with immunoSEQ multiplex PCR; TCRdb has only the in-frame clones, and not every one. V and J calls and clone size come straight from that table; D and trimming were deduced from the DNA. The sample holds about 90,000 clones, about 82% seen once. This clone was counted only a few times. This TCR derives from a woman in her 70s with active or convalescent COVID-19. Sequenced: peripheral blood.

The CDR3 DNA reads as TGCGCCAGCAGTGATATCGCGGGGGGGCGGCAGTTCTTC. Translation gives CASSDIAGGRQFF. The chain recombines TRBV10-2 with TRBJ2-1, with TRBD2 identical over 9 bases. CDR3 size: 13 residues. The germline V gene has CDR1 WSHSY and CDR2 SAAADI. V shed 3 bases and J 12 bases; nucleotides not matched to a gene: 6.